A selection of T cell receptor beta chains follows, all from one sample in a study of radiotherapy plus CTLA-4 blockade in lung cancer. Sequencing was performed with immunoSEQ multiplex PCR; in TCRdb, only in-frame clones are kept and a portion is missing. Here the sample spans roughly 92,000 clones, about 86% being singletons. The sequencing here drew on peripheral blood, taken from a patient treated with radiotherapy plus ipilimumab. These receptors originate from a human donor with non-small cell lung cancer who had a partial response to radiotherapy plus ipilimumab. The CDR3 runs from the conserved cysteine through the conserved F or W. A D gene is named only where the DNA matches it firmly. Clone sizes are given selectively: once, few, many, or a class where the clone is expanded.

TRBV30,.,TRBJ1-3,.,CAWSATAKGNTIYF,TGTGCCTGGAGTGCAACAGCTAAGGGAAACACCATATATTTT
TRBV28,.,TRBJ2-7,.,CASSWGGRRRRRGHEQYF,TGTGCCAGCAGTTGGGGGGGGAGGCGGCGGCGACGGGGGCACGAGCAGTACTTC
TRBV10-2,TRBD2,TRBJ2-3,.,CASTSGTSGGDTQYF,TGCGCCAGCACATCCGGGACTAGCGGCGGAGATACGCAGTATTTT
TRBV11-2,.,TRBJ2-1,.,CASRAQPGTSSNQFF,TGTGCCAGCAGGGCTCAACCGGGGACTTCCAGTAATCAGTTCTTC
TRBV11-2,TRBD1,TRBJ1-2,.,CASSTRTGKGYGYTF,TGTGCCAGCAGCACTCGGACAGGGAAGGGCTATGGCTACACCTTC
TRBV6-6,.,TRBJ1-2,.,CASFEGRQEHYGYTF,TGTGCCAGCTTCGAAGGGAGGCAGGAGCACTATGGCTACACCTTC
TRBV6-5,TRBD1,TRBJ1-2,.,CASSPGQTTYGYTF,TGTGCCAGCAGCCCGGGACAGACGACCTATGGCTACACCTTC
TRBV28,TRBD1,TRBJ2-1,.,CASSPGQKGGYNEQFF,TGTGCCAGCAGTCCGGGACAGAAAGGGGGCTACAATGAGCAGTTCTTC
TRBV15,.,TRBJ2-5,.,CATSRASKGVKETQYF,TGTGCCACCAGCAGAGCGTCGAAGGGGGTGAAAGAGACCCAGTACTTC
TRBV28,TRBD1,TRBJ1-2,.,CASSPGTGTNYGYTF,TGTGCCAGCAGTCCCGGGACAGGGACTAACTATGGCTACACCTTC
TRBV28,TRBD2,TRBJ2-1,.,CASSLREGPPYNEQFF,TGTGCCAGCAGTTTGCGGGAGGGCCCCCCGTATAATGAGCAGTTCTTC
TRBV27,.,TRBJ2-2,.,CASSDGTQGTGELFF,TGTGCCAGCAGTGACGGGACACAGGGAACCGGGGAGCTGTTTTTT
TRBV28,.,TRBJ2-5,.,CASSSQAGMSQYF,TGTGCCAGCAGTTCCCAGGCAGGGATGAGCCAGTACTTC
TRBV7-2,.,TRBJ2-5,once,CASSDREPQETQYF,TGTGCCAGCAGCGACCGGGAGCCGCAGGAGACCCAGTACTTC
TRBV2,TRBD1,TRBJ2-6,.,CASSGGGITGANVLTF,TGTGCCAGCAGTGGAGGGGGCATCACTGGGGCCAACGTCCTGACTTTC
TRBV7-9,TRBD1,TRBJ1-5,.,CASSLSAGTGRISNQPQHF,TGTGCCAGCAGCTTGTCTGCCGGGACAGGGAGAATTAGCAATCAGCCCCAGCATTTT
TRBV9,.,TRBJ1-2,.,CASSVGPGVFYGYTF,TGTGCCAGCAGCGTAGGTCCAGGGGTTTTCTATGGCTACACCTTC
TRBV5-6,TRBD1,TRBJ1-5,.,CASSTLQGLDGQPQHF,TGTGCCAGCAGCACCCTACAGGGGTTGGATGGTCAGCCCCAGCATTTT
TRBV2,.,TRBJ2-5,.,CASSEVAGTETQYF,TGTGCCAGCAGTGAAGTTGCGGGTACAGAGACCCAGTACTTC
TRBV19,.,TRBJ2-2,.,CASTGTFANTGELFF,TGTGCCAGCACCGGGACATTCGCAAACACCGGGGAGCTGTTTTTT
TRBV5-1,TRBD2,TRBJ2-3,.,CASSLAGLAVTDTQYF,TGCGCCAGCAGCCTTGCGGGGCTAGCGGTCACAGATACGCAGTATTTT
TRBV2,.,TRBJ1-1,.,CASSRDRNTEAFF,TGTGCCAGCAGTCGCGACAGGAACACTGAAGCTTTCTTT
TRBV5-3,.,TRBJ1-4,.,CARSSTGRTRKLFF,TGTGCCAGAAGCTCGACAGGCAGGACACGGAAACTGTTTTTT
TRBV2,.,TRBJ1-6,.,CASSPDVGLNSPLHF,TGTGCCAGCAGTCCCGATGTTGGACTAAATTCGCCCCTCCACTTT